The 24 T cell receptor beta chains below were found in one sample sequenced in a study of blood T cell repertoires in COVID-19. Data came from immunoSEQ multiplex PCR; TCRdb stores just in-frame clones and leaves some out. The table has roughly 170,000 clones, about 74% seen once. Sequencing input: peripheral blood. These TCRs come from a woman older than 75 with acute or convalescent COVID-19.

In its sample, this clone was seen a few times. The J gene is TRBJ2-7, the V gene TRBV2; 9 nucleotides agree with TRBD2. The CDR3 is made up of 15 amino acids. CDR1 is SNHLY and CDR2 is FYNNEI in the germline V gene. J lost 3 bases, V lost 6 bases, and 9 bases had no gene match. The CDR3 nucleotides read TGTGCCAGCAGCGGAAGCGGGAGGACAAACTACGAGCAGTACTTC. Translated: CASSGSGRTNYEQYF.

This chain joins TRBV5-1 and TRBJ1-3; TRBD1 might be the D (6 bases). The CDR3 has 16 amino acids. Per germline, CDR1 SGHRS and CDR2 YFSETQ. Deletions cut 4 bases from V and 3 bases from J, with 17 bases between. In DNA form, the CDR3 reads TGCGCCAGCAGCCCCTCGGTTGGGGGCGTTGGAAACACCATATATTTT. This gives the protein CASSPSVGGVGNTIYF.

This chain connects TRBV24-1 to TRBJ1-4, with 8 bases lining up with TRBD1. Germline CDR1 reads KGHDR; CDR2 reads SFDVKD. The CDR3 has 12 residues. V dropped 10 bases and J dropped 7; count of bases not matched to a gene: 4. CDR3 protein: CATDREGEKLFF. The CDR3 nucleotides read TGTGCCACGGACAGGGAGGGTGAAAAACTGTTTTTT.

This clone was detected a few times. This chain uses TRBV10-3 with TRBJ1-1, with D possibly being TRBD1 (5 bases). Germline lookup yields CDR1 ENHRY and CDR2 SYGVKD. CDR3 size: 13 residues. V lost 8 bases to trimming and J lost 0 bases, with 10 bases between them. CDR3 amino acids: CAIGANMNTEAFF. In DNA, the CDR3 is TGTGCCATCGGGGCAAATATGAACACTGAAGCTTTCTTT.

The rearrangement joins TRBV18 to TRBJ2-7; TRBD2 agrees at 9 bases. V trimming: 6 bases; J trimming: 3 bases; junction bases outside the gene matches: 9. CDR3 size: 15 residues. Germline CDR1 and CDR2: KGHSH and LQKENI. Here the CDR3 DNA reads TGTGCCAGCTCGCTCATAGCGGGAGAGAACTACGAGCAGTACTTC. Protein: CASSLIAGENYEQYF.

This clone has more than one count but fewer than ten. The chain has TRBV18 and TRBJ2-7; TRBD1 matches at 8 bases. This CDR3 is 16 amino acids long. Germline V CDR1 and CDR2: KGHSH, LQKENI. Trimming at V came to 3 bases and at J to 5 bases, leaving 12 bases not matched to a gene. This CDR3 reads CASSPYHQGASHEQYF. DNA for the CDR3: TGTGCCAGCTCACCCTATCATCAGGGGGCTTCCCACGAGCAGTACTTC.

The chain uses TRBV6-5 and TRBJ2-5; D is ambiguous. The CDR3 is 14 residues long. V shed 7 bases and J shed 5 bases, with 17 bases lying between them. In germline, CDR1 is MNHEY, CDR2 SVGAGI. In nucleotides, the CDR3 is TGTGCCAGCACCAACTCAGCGACCAAGGAGACCCAGTACTTC. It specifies CASTNSATKETQYF.

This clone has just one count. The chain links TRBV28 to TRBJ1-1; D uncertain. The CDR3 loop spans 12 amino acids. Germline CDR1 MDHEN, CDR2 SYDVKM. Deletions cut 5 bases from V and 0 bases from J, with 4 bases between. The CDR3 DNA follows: TGTGCCAGCAGTGACTTGAACACTGAAGCTTTCTTT. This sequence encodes CASSDLNTEAFF.

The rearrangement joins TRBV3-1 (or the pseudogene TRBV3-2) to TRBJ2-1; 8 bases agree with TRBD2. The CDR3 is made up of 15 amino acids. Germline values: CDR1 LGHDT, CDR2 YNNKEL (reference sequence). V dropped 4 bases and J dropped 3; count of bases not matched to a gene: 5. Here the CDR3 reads CASSLTAGVYNEQFF. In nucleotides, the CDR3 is TGTGCCAGCAGCCTTACAGCGGGAGTCTACAATGAGCAGTTCTTC.

The CDR3 sequence: CASSEETGLNGYTF. CDR3 DNA sequence: TGTGCCAGCAGTGAAGAGACAGGCCTCAATGGCTACACCTTC. The chain links TRBV2 to TRBJ1-2; tentative D call: TRBD1 (6 bases). Trimming stripped 1 base from V and 6 bases from J, with 12 bases between. CDR3 size: 14 residues. CDR1 and CDR2 (germline): SNHLY, FYNNEI.

The CDR3 region has the DNA TGTGCCAGCAGCCAACGTCCTGGTTTCAGGGTGGTCACCGGGGAGCTGTTTTTT. It yields the protein CASSQRPGFRVVTGELFF. V is TRBV3-1 (or the pseudogene TRBV3-2) and J is TRBJ2-2; D is possibly TRBD1 (5 bases). Per the germline V gene, CDR1 is LGHDT and CDR2 is YNNKEL (reference sequence). The CDR3 sequence is 18 residues long. V lost 2 bases and J lost 4, with 20 bases in between.

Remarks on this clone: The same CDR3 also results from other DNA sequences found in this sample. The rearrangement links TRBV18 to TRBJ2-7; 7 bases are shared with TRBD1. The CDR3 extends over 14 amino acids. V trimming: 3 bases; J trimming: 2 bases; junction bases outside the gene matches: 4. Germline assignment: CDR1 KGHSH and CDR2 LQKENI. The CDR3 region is CASSPRQGTYEQYF. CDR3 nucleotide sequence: TGTGCCAGCTCACCTCGACAGGGTACCTACGAGCAGTACTTC.

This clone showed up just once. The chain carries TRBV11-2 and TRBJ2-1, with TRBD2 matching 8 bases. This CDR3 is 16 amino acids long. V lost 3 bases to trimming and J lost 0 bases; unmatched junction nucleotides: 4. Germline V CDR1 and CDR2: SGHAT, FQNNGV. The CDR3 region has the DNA TGTGCCAGCAGCTTTCCTAGCGGGCCCTCCTACAATGAGCAGTTCTTC. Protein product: CASSFPSGPSYNEQFF.

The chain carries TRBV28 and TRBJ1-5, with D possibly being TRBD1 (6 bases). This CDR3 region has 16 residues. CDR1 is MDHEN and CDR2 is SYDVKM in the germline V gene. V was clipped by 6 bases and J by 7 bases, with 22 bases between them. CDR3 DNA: TGTGCCAGCAGACCACCCGAGGCGGGGGCAAGGCAGCCCCAGCATTTT. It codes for CASRPPEAGARQPQHF.

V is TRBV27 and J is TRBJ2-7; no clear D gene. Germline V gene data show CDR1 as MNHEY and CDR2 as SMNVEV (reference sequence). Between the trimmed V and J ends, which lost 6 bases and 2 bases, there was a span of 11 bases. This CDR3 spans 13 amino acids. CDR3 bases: TGTGCCAGCAGCCCCCGTGAGACCTACGAGCAGTACTTC. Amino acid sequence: CASSPRETYEQYF.

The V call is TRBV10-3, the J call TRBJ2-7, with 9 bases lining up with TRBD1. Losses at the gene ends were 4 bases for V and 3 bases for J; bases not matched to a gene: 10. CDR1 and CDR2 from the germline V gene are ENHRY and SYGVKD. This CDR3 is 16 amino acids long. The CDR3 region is CAISGQTGGANYEQYF. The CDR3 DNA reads TGTGCCATCAGTGGCCAAACAGGGGGCGCGAACTACGAGCAGTACTTC.

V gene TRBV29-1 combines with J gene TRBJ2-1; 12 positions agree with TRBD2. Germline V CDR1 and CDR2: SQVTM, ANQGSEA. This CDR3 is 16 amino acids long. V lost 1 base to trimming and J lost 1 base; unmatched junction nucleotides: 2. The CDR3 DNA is TGCAGCGTTGAAGGACTAGCGGGAGCGTCCTACAATGAGCAGTTCTTC. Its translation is CSVEGLAGASYNEQFF.

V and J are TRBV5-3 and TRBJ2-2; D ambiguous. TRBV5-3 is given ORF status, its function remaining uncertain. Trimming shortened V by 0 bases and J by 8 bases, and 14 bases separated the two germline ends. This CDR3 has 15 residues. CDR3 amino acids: CARSLAGLEKGELFF. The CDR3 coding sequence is TGTGCCAGAAGCTTGGCTGGGCTCGAGAAGGGGGAGCTGTTTTTT.

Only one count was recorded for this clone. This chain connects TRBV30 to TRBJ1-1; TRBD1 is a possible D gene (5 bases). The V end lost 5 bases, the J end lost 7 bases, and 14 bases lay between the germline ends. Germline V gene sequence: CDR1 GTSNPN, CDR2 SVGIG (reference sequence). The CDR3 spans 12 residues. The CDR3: CAWARTINEAFF. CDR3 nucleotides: TGTGCCTGGGCTCGGACAATAAATGAAGCTTTCTTT.

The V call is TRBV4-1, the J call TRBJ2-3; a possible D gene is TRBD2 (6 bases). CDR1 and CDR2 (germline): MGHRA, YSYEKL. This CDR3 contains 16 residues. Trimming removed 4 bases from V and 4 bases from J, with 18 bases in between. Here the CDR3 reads CASSLEPGAGADTQYF. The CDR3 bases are TGCGCCAGCAGCCTCGAGCCGGGAGCCGGCGCAGATACGCAGTATTTT.

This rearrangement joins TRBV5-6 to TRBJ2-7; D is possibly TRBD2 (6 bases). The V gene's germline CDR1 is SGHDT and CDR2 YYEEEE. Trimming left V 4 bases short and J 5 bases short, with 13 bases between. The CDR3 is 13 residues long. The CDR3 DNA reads TGTGCCAGCAGCCCCGGGAGCGCAAACGAGCAGTACTTC. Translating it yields CASSPGSANEQYF.

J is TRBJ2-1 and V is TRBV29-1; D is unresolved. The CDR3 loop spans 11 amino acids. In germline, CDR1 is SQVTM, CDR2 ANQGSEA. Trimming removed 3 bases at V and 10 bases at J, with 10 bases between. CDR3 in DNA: TGCAGCGTTGATAGAGCTTGGGAGCAGTTCTTC. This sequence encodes CSVDRAWEQFF.

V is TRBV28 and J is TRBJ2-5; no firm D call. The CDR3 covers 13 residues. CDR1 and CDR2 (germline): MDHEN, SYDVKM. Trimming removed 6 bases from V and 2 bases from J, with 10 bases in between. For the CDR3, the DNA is TGTGCCAGCAGCCCCGCGGTACAAGAGACCCAGTACTTC. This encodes CASSPAVQETQYF.

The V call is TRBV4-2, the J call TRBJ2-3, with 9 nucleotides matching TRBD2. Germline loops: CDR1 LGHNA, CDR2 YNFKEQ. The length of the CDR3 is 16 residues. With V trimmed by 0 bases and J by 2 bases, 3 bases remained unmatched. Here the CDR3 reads CASSQELAGPTDTQYF. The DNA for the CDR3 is TGTGCCAGCAGCCAAGAGCTAGCGGGACCCACAGATACGCAGTATTTT.